A selection of T cell receptor beta chains follows, all from one sample in a study of Ad26.COV2.S vaccination and SARS-CoV-2 variants. The repertoire was sequenced with immunoSEQ multiplex PCR; TCRdb's copy has only in-frame clones and lacks some. The table shows about 440,000 clones, with approximately 88% occurring only once. The sequencing used peripheral blood, collected in a trial of Ad26.COV2.S vaccine versus placebo. These TCRs come from a person aged 18-60 years who received the Ad26.COV2.S COVID-19 vaccine or a placebo. Both conserved end residues are part of each CDR3. A D gene is named only where the DNA matches it firmly. The size field is filled for only some rows; it gives once, few, many or a size class.

size	J	V	D	DNA	CDR3
.	TRBJ1-1	TRBV11-2	.	TGTGCCAGCAGCTTAGGAAGAGAAACTGAAGCTTTCTTT	CASSLGRETEAFF
.	TRBJ1-6	TRBV18	.	TGTGCCAGCTCACCATCTGAGGGTGGTGCTCTCTCACCCCTCCACTTT	CASSPSEGGALSPLHF
.	TRBJ1-1	TRBV9	.	TGTGCCAGCAGCGTAGATCCAATCGGGGGGGCAAAGACTGAAGCTTTCTTT	CASSVDPIGGAKTEAFF
.	TRBJ1-6	TRBV27	.	TGTGCCAGCAGTCCCGACAGAGATAATTCACCCCTCCACTTT	CASSPDRDNSPLHF
.	TRBJ2-1	TRBV13	.	TGTGCCAGCAGCTTAGGTGGTGCAACCCGATGGAATGAGCAGTTCTTC	CASSLGGATRWNEQFF
.	TRBJ2-7	TRBV2	TRBD2	TGTGCCAGCAGCCCGACTAGCGGGTTCTACGAGCAGTACTTC	CASSPTSGFYEQYF
once	TRBJ1-1	TRBV14	.	TGTGCCAGCAGCCAACTGCGGGGGGACACTGAAGCTTTCTTT	CASSQLRGDTEAFF
.	TRBJ1-2	TRBV12-3/TRBV12-4	.	TGTGCCAGCAGTTTTACCTATGGCTACACCTTC	CASSFTYGYTF
.	TRBJ1-2	TRBV4-3	TRBD1	TGCGCCAGCAGCCAAGTGGGACAGGGCTATGGCTACACCTTC	CASSQVGQGYGYTF
.	TRBJ2-3	TRBV7-6	TRBD2	TGTGCCAGCAGCTTAGCGTCTAGCGGGACAGATACGCAGTATTTT	CASSLASSGTDTQYF
.	TRBJ1-5	TRBV11-2	.	TGTGCCAGCAGCCGCGTCGCAAATCAGCCCCAGCATTTT	CASSRVANQPQHF
.	TRBJ1-1	TRBV28	TRBD1	TGTGCCAGCAGTTTAGGGGACAGGCGGGACACTGAAGCTTTCTTT	CASSLGDRRDTEAFF
.	TRBJ2-7	TRBV10-2	TRBD2	TGCGCCAGCAGTGAGTCGATGGGACTACTCTCCTACGAGCAGTACTTC	CASSESMGLLSYEQYF
.	TRBJ2-7	TRBV5-1	TRBD2	TGCGCCAGCAGCTTGCAACTAGCGGGGTCCTCCTACGAGCAGTACTTC	CASSLQLAGSSYEQYF
.	TRBJ1-5	TRBV9	.	TGTGCCAGCAGCGTAGGCGGCGGTCAGCCCCAGCATTTT	CASSVGGGQPQHF
.	TRBJ1-1	TRBV2	.	TGTGCCAGCAGAGTAAGGGGGAACACTGAAGCTTTCTTT	CASRVRGNTEAFF
.	TRBJ2-1	TRBV5-1	.	TGCGCCAGCAGCTCTTTAGCCCTTTCAAGCTCCTACAATGAGCAGTTCTTC	CASSSLALSSSYNEQFF
.	TRBJ2-1	TRBV20-1	TRBD2	TGCAGTGCTAGTCCCTCCCCTCGGACTAGCGGGAGAGGGTTCTTC	CSASPSPRTSGRGFF
few	TRBJ1-1	TRBV27	.	TGTGCCAGCAGTTTTCGTGAGAACACTGAAGCTTTCTTT	CASSFRENTEAFF
.	TRBJ1-5	TRBV7-6	.	TGTGCCAGCAGCTCTACTTCGGATCAGCCCCAGCATTTT	CASSSTSDQPQHF
.	TRBJ2-5	TRBV3-1/TRBV3-2	TRBD2	TGTGCCAGCAGCCAATGCCGGGAGGGCCGGGGGACCCAGTACTTC	CASSQCREGRGTQYF
.	TRBJ1-4	TRBV7-9	.	TGTGCCAGCAGCTCTAGGAGATCGAATGAAAAACTGTTTTTT	CASSSRRSNEKLFF
.	TRBJ1-2	TRBV11-3	TRBD1	TGTGCCAGCAGCTTAGACGCACGTGGACAGGCCTTCTATGGCTACACCTTC	CASSLDARGQAFYGYTF
.	TRBJ2-7	TRBV4-2	.	TGTGCCAGCAGCCAAGATCTCCCCGCAAACTACGAGCAGTACTTC	CASSQDLPANYEQYF
.	TRBJ2-7	TRBV19	TRBD2	TGTGCCAGTAGTATTGTAGGGGAGGGCGAGCAGTACTTC	CASSIVGEGEQYF